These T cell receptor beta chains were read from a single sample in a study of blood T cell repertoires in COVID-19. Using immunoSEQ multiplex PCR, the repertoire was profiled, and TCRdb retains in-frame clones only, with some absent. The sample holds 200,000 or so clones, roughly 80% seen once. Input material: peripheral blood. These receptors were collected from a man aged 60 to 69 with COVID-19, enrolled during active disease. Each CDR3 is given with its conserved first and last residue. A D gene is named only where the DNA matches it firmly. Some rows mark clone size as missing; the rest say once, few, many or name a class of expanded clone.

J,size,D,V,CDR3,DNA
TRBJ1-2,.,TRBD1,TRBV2,CASSYDRASYGYTF,TGTGCCAGCAGTTACGACAGGGCATCCTATGGCTACACCTTC
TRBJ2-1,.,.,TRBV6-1,CASSEARFPGVSYNEQFF,TGTGCCAGCAGTGAAGCTAGGTTCCCAGGGGTCTCCTACAATGAGCAGTTCTTC
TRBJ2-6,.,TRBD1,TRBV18,CASSPEGQGASGANVLTF,TGTGCCAGCTCCCCAGAAGGGCAGGGGGCATCTGGGGCCAACGTCCTGACTTTC
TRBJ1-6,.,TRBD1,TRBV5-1,CASSGRTGRDSPLHF,TGCGCCAGCAGCGGCCGGACAGGGCGGGACTCACCCCTCCACTTT
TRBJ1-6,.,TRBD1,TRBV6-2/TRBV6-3,CASSYRTGFSSYNSPLHF,TGTGCCAGCAGTTACCGGACAGGGTTCAGCTCCTATAATTCACCCCTCCACTTT
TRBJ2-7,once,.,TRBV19,CASSPGLIGEQYF,TGTGCCAGTAGTCCCGGGTTAATAGGCGAGCAGTACTTC
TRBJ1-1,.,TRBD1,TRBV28,CASSLGQGVLLWGF,TGTGCCAGCAGTCTCGGACAGGGGGTATTGTTGTGGGGTTTT
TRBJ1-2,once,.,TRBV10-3,CAISESGGQGYTF,TGTGCCATCAGTGAGTCCGGGGGGCAAGGCTACACCTTC
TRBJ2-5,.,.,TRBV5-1,CASRSQETQYF,TGCGCCAGCAGGTCTCAAGAGACCCAGTACTTC
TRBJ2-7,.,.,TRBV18,CASSPPSSYEQYF,TGTGCCAGCTCACCACCGAGCTCCTACGAGCAGTACTTC
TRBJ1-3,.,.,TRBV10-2,CASGEGSLSGNTIYF,TGCGCCAGCGGGGAGGGGAGCCTCTCTGGAAACACCATATATTTT
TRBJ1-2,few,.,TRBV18,CASSPGQTDGYTF,TGTGCCAGCTCACCCGGACAAACAGATGGCTACACCTTC
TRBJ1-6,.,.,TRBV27,CASRPTAGVNSPLHF,TGTGCCAGCAGGCCGACCGCAGGGGTGAATTCACCCCTCCACTTT
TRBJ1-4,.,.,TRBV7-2,CASSFTGTPNEKLFF,TGTGCCAGCAGCTTCACGGGGACACCGAATGAAAAACTGTTTTTT
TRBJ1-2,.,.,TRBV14,CASSPAGINYGYTF,TGTGCCAGCAGCCCCGCGGGGATAAACTATGGCTACACCTTC
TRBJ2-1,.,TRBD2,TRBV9,CASSALALGGSSNEQFF,TGTGCCAGCAGCGCTTTAGCCCTGGGCGGGAGTTCAAATGAGCAGTTCTTC
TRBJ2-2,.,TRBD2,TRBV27,CASSLLTSGRGKSGELFF,TGTGCCAGCAGTTTATTGACTAGCGGGAGGGGGAAATCCGGGGAGCTGTTTTTT
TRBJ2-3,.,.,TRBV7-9,CASSLGEHSDTQYF,TGTGCCAGCAGCTTAGGCGAGCATTCAGATACGCAGTATTTT
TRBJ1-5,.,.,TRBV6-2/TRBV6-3,CASSPLSRADNQPQHF,TGTGCCAGCAGCCCCTTGTCGAGGGCTGACAATCAGCCCCAGCATTTT
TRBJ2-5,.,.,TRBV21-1,CASSYRTGEETQYF,TGTGCCAGCAGCTATCGGACTGGAGAAGAGACCCAGTACTTC
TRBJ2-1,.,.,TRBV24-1,CATRTQGDNEQFF,TGTGCCACCAGGACCCAGGGTGACAATGAGCAGTTCTTC
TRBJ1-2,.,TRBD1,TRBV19,CASSSPGQGARDGYTF,TGTGCCAGTAGTTCTCCGGGACAGGGGGCGCGCGATGGCTACACCTTC
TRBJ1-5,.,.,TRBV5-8,CASSLQGSNQPQHF,TGTGCCAGCAGCTTACAGGGTAGCAATCAGCCCCAGCATTTT
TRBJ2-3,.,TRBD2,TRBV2,CASRILAGTTDTQYF,TGTGCCAGCAGGATTCTAGCGGGGACCACAGATACGCAGTATTTT
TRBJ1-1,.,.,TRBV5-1,CASSLIRGAEAFF,TGCGCCAGCAGCTTGATCCGCGGCGCTGAAGCTTTCTTT
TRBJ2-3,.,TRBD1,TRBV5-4,CASSIRDRGWDTQYF,TGTGCCAGCAGCATCCGGGACAGGGGATGGGATACGCAGTATTTT
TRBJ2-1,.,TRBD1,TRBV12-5,CASGSDRPYNEQFF,TGTGCTAGTGGTTCGGACAGGCCATACAATGAGCAGTTCTTC
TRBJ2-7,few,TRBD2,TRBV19,CASSIDPLAGMNEQYF,TGTGCCAGTAGTATAGATCCCCTAGCGGGAATGAACGAGCAGTACTTC
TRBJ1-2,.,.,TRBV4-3,CASSQELSGGYGYTF,TGCGCCAGCAGCCAGGAGCTTTCCGGGGGCTATGGCTACACCTTC
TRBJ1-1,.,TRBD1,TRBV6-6,CASSREQGGFLGAFF,TGTGCCAGCAGCCGTGAACAGGGGGGGTTCCTTGGAGCTTTCTTT
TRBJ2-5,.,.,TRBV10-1,CASSDQGKETQYF,TGCGCCAGCAGTGATCAGGGGAAGGAGACCCAGTACTTC
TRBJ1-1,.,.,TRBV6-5,CACRRRSNTEAFF,TGTGCCTGCCGACGGAGATCGAACACTGAAGCTTTCTTT